The source of this T cell receptor beta chain is a study of shared clonotypes between healthy human individuals. The wider study: Three plates each covered CD4 naive and memory; CD8 naive two, CD8 memory one.

Samples underwent the assay at deep level. Sequenced by immunoSEQ multiplex PCR; TCRdb stores in-frame clones only, minus some. This table has roughly 1,800,000 clones, about 95% appearing once. Remarks on this clone: Its matching antigen is unknown.

Regarding the study as a whole: Only a few donors were included, so the genetic and exposure-history diversity represented was limited. What naive subsets generally showed was a larger estimated richness than memory subsets showed.

Looked up from germline, CDR1 is LNHDA and CDR2 is SQIVND (reference sequence). The CDR3 runs 15 residues. V gave up 3 bases and J gave up 0 bases, with 10 bases separating them. Positively selected for CCR7, the CD45RO-negative cells used as naive CD8 cells excluded terminally differentiated effector memory CD45RA+ cells. The sequence came from a young man in good health. Sequencing input: naive CD8+ T cells sorted from blood. The chain joins TRBV19 to TRBJ2-3; no reliable D call. The DNA for the CDR3 is TGTGCCAGTAGTATTATTTCGGCTAGCACAGATACGCAGTATTTT. This gives the protein CASSIISASTDTQYF. The variable domain in full, with the rest retrieved from reference TRBV19 and TRBJ2-3, is DGGITQSPKYLFRKEGQNVTLSCEQNLNHDAMYWYRQDPGQGLRLIYYSQIVNDFQKGDIAEGYSVSREKKESFPLTVTSAQKNPTAFYLCASSIISASTDTQYFGPGTRLTVL.